The clone carrying this T cell receptor beta chain was counted once. The antigen is unknown. The record originates from a study of PD-L1 blockade in urothelial cancer. The method was immunoSEQ multiplex PCR; TCRdb's version includes in-frame clones alone and lacks a portion of them. The sample contains roughly 130,000 clones, around 84% of which appear only once. The study, taken as a whole, reports: Below-median pretreatment blood TCR clonality was a predictor of better survival.

CDR1 and CDR2 from the germline V gene are SGHTS and YDEGEE. Trimming removed 1 base from V and 1 base from J, with 8 bases in between. The CDR3 runs 14 residues. Time point reported: pretreatment peripheral blood. All patients handed over anywhere from 1 to 8 samples, pretreatment and on-treatment. The chain carries TRBV5-8 and TRBJ1-1; D is uncertain. This TCR was recovered from a man in his fifties or sixties with urothelial cancer. Sequenced material: PBMCs, taken around atezolizumab (anti-PD-L1) treatment. DNA of the CDR3: TGTGCCAGCAGCTTGTGGGGAGGGAACACTGAAGCTTTCTTT. Its translation: CASSLWGGNTEAFF. Variable domain in full (rest from reference TRBV5-8 and TRBJ1-1): EAGVTQSPTHLIKTRGQQATLRCSPISGHTSVYWYQQALGLGLQFLLWYDEGEERNRGNFPPRFSGRQFPNYSSELNVNALELEDSALYLCASSLWGGNTEAFFGQGTRLTVV.